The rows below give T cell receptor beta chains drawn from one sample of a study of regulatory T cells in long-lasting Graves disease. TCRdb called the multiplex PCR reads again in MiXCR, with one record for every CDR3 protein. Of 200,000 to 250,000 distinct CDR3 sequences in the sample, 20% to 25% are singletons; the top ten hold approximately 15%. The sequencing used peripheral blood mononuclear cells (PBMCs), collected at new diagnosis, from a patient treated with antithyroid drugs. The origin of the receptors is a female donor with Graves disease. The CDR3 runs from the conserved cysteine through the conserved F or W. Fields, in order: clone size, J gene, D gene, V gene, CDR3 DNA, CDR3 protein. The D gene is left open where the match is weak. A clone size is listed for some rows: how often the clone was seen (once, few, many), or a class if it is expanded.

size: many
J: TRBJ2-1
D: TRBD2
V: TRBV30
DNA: TGTGCCTGGCTTGGGGGACTAGCGCGTCTCAATGAGCAGTTCTTC
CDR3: CAWLGGLARLNEQFF

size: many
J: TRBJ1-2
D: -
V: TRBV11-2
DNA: TGTGCCAGCAGCCCCCTCGTCGGCAGTAACTATGGCTACACCTTC
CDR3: CASSPLVGSNYGYTF

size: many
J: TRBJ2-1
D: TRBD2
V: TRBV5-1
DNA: TGCGCCAGCAGCGGGGGTAGCGGGGAATCCTACAATGAGCAGTTCTTC
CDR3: CASSGGSGESYNEQFF

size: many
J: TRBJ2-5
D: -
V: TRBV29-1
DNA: TGCAGCGTTGATTTACAGGGCCAAGAGACCCAGTACTTC
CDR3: CSVDLQGQETQYF

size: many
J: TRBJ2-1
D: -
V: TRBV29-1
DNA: TGCAGCGTTCGGCAGGGGGGCGATGAGCAGTTCTTC
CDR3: CSVRQGGDEQFF

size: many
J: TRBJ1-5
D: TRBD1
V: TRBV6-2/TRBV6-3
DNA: TGTGCCAGCAAGACACTGGGACAGGGAAGCAATCAGCCCCAGCATTTT
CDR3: CASKTLGQGSNQPQHF

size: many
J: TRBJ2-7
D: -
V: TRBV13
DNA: TGTGCCAGCAGCTCTCAAGTCTTTGCCGAGCAGTACTTC
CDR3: CASSSQVFAEQYF

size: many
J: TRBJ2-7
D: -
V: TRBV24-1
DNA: TGTGCCACCAGTGATCCTACTAGGGCATCCTACGAGCAGTACTTC
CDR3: CATSDPTRASYEQYF

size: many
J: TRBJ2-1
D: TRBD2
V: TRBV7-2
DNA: TGTGCCAGCAGCTCCGCTGGACTAGCGGGAGGTAAGAATGAGCAGTTCTTC
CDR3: CASSSAGLAGGKNEQFF

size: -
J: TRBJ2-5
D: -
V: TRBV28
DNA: TGTGCCAGCAGGGCTCTCGGGACTTCCCGCGGAAAGACCCAGTACTTC
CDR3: CASRALGTSRGKTQYF

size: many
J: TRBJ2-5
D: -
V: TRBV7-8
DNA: TGTGCCAGCAGCTCCCCTCGGGCAGCGGCGCGCCAAGAGACCCAGTACTTC
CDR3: CASSSPRAAARQETQYF

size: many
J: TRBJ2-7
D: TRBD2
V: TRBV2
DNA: TGTGCCAGCAGTGATTCTAGCGGGAGGGCCTACGAGCAGTACTTC
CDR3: CASSDSSGRAYEQYF

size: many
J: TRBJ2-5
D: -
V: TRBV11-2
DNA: TGTGCCAGCAGCCGCGGGGAGACCCAGTACTTC
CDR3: CASSRGETQYF

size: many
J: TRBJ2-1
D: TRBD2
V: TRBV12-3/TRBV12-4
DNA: TGTGCCAGCAGTGACCGGACTAGCGGGAGGGCAGGCGATGAGCAGTTCTTC
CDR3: CASSDRTSGRAGDEQFF

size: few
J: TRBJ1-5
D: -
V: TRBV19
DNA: TGTGCCAGTAGTAATGGTGGGGGGTTTAATCAGCCCCAGCATTTT
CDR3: CASSNGGGFNQPQHF

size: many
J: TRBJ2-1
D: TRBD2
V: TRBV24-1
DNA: TGTGCCACGTCTGTTGGGACTAGTCACAATGAGCAGTTCTTC
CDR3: CATSVGTSHNEQFF

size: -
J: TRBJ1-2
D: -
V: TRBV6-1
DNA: TGTGCCAGCAGTGAAGCGGAGGGGATCTTCTATGGCTACACCTTC
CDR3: CASSEAEGIFYGYTF

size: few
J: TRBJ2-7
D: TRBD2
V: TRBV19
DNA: TGTGCCAGTAGAAAACTAGCGGGAGGGCGTTACGAGCAGTACTTC
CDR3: CASRKLAGGRYEQYF

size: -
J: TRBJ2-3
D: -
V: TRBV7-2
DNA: TGTGCCAGCAGCTTAGAGGCCTTTGCAGATACGCAGTATTTT
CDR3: CASSLEAFADTQYF

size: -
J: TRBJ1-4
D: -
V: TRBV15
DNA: TGTGCCACCAGCAGAAAAAAAGGGGGGGGGGAGGAAAAACCGTTTTTT
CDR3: CATSRKKGGGEEKPFF

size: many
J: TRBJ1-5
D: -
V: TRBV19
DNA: TGTGCCAGTAGGGGCAGGGACAATCAGCCCCAGCATTTT
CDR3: CASRGRDNQPQHF

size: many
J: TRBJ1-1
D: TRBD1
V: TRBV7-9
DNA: TGTGCCAGCAGAGAGGGGGCTGAGACTGAAGCTTTCTTT
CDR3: CASREGAETEAFF

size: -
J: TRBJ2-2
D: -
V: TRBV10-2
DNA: TGCGCCAGCAGTGAGTCGTTCACCGGGGAGCTGTTTTTT
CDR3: CASSESFTGELFF

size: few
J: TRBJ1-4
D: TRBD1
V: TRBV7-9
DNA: TGTGCCAGCAGCTTTATTATTGGACAGGGTAATGAAGAACTGTTTTTT
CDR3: CASSFIIGQGNEELFF

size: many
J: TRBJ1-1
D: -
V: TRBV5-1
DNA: TGCGCCAGCAGCCCAAACACGAACACTGAAGCTTTCTTT
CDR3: CASSPNTNTEAFF

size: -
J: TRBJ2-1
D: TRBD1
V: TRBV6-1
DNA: TGTGCCAGCAGAGGAGACAGGGACTCCTACAATGAGCAGTTCTTC
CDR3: CASRGDRDSYNEQFF

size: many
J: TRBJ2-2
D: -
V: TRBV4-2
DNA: TGTGCCAGCAGCCACCGGGGGGACAGGGAGCTGTTTTTT
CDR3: CASSHRGDRELFF

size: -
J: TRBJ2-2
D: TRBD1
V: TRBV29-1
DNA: TGCAGCGGAGGGACAGGGGGCACCGGGGAGCTGTTTTTT
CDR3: CSGGTGGTGELFF

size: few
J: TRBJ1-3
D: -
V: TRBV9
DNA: TGTGCCAGCAGCGTAGCCGGGGTCGGAAACACCATATATTTT
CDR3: CASSVAGVGNTIYF

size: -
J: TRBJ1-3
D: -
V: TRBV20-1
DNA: TGCAGTGCTATAATGGGGTTTGGAAACACCATATATTTT
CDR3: CSAIMGFGNTIYF

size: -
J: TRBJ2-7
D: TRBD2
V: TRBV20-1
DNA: TGCAGTGCTCCCCGGACTAGCGCCCACGAGCAGTACTTC
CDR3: CSAPRTSAHEQYF

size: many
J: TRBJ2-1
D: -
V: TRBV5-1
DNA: TGCGCCAGCAGCTCGCAAGACGAGCAGTTCTTC
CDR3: CASSSQDEQFF

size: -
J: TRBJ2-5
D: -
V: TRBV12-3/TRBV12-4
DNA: TGTGCCAGCAGTGGGACCGGGCGAGAGACCCAGTACTTC
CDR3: CASSGTGRETQYF

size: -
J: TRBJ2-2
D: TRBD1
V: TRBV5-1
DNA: TGCGCCTGCAGCTTAGGACAGGGGAGAGGAACCGGGGAGCTGTTTTTT
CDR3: CACSLGQGRGTGELFF

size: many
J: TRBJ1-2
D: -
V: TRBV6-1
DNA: TGTGCCAGCACTATCCAAGCCCCTGACTATGGCTACACCTTC
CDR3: CASTIQAPDYGYTF

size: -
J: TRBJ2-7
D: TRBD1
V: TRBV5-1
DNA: TGCGCCAGCAGCGTAACCTCCGGGACAGGGGATAAGCAGTACTTC
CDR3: CASSVTSGTGDKQYF

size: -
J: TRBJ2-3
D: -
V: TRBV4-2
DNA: TGTGCCAGCAGCCAAGATTATCGGCTCACAGATACGCAGTATTTT
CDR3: CASSQDYRLTDTQYF

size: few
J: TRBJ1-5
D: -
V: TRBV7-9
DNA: TGTGCCAGCAGCTCCTCCGGGGGTCCGGCCCAGCATTTT
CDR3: CASSSSGGPAQHF

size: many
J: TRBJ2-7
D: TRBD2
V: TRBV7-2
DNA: TGTGCCAGCAGCGACCGTGGAAGCGGGAGACGCTACGAGCAGTACTTC
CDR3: CASSDRGSGRRYEQYF

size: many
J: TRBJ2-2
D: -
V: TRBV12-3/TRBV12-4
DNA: TGTGCCAGCAGGTCCCGGGGGCGCGGTCCCGGGGAGCTGTTTTTT
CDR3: CASRSRGRGPGELFF

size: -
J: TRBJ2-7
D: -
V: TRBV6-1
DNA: TGTGCCAGCTTGGCGGACCCCCGCGAGCAGTACTTC
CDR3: CASLADPREQYF

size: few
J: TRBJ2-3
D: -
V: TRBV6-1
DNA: TGTGCCAGCAGTGGCTTACCTCACACAGATACGCAGTATTTT
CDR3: CASSGLPHTDTQYF

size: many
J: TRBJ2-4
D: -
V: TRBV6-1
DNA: TGTGCCAGCAGCCGGGACACGTTAGCCAAAAACATTCAGTACTTC
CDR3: CASSRDTLAKNIQYF

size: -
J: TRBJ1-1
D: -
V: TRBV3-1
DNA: TGTGCCAGCAGCCAAGAGGGGCGAACGGGTGAAGCTTTCTTT
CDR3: CASSQEGRTGEAFF

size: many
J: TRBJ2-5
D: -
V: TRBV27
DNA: TGTGCCAGCAGTTCCGGGGGACGAGAGACCCAGTACTTC
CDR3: CASSSGGRETQYF

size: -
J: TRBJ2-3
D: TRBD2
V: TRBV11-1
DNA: TGTGCCAGCAGCTCGACTAGCGGGAGGGCAGATACGCAGTATTTT
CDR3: CASSSTSGRADTQYF